Sequencing of this T cell receptor (beta chain) was carried out in a study of cytomegalovirus exposure and HLA in healthy donors. Study-wide results and caveats: Highly shared sequence variants in one cluster were likely a sequencing artifact. Among TCR beta chains of equal frequency, HLA-associated ones were more clonally expanded in a later analysis.

Despite likely unrecorded immune exposures, the donors were nominally healthy at the time of sampling. The PCR contained 60 Vbeta and 13 Jbeta primers. TCRdb's copy holds only in-frame clones and misses some; the assay was immunoSEQ multiplex PCR. The sample is made up of approximately 61,000 clones, and the top ten hold less than 2.5% of it. V was pared by 0 bases and J by 6 bases, with 17 bases between. The germline V gene encodes CDR1 MGHRA and CDR2 YSYEKL. The CDR3 is 16 amino acids. As concerns this clone: Its cognate antigen is unknown.

The receptor was derived from a woman aged 18-35 years in good health and CMV-seronegative. This chain uses TRBV4-1 with TRBJ1-2; D may be TRBD1 (5 bases). Sequencing used PBMCs. The CDR3 loop is CASSQEVGSGLHGYTF. Written as DNA, the CDR3 is TGCGCCAGCAGCCAAGAAGTCGGCTCAGGGCTTCATGGCTACACCTTC.